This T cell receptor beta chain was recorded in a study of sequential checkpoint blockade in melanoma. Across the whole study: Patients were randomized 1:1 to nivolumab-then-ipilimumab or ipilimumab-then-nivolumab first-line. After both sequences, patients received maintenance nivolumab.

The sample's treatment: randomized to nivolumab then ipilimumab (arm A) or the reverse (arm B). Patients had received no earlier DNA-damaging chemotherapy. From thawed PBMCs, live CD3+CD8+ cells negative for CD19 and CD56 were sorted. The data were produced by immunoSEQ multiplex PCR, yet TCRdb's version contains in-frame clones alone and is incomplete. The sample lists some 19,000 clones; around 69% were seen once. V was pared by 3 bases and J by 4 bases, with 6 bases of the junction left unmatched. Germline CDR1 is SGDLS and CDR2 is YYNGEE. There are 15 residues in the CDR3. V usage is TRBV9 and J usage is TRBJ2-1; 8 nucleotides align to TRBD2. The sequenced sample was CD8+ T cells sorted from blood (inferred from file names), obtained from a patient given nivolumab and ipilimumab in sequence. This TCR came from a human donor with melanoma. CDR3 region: CASSAIAGKYNEQFF. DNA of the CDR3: TGTGCCAGCAGCGCGATAGCGGGGAAGTACAATGAGCAGTTCTTC.